These T cell receptor beta chains were read from a single sample in a study of CD8 T cells in ankylosing spondylitis. MiXCR was run by TCRdb on the 5' RACE reads, yielding one entry per CDR3 protein. Among roughly 250,000 distinct CDR3 sequences, approximately 9% were seen once, and the ten largest hold under 7.5%. Sample: blood, either unsorted or a sorted T cell fraction (not recorded which). These receptors came from a male donor with ankylosing spondylitis or in good health (not recorded which). CDR3s include the opening cysteine and the closing phenylalanine or tryptophan. Each record gives: clone size, D gene, V gene, J gene, CDR3 protein, CDR3 DNA. A D gene is named only where the DNA matches it firmly. Clone size is shown for a subset of rows, as once, few, many or a class of expanded clone.

-,-,TRBV5-1,TRBJ2-2,CARSGRWAGELFF,TGCGCCCGGTCCGGTCGATGGGCCGGGGAGCTGTTTTTT
many,-,TRBV18,TRBJ1-2,CASSPTLGGYTF,TGTGCCAGCTCACCGACCCTTGGTGGCTACACCTTC
many,TRBD2,TRBV9,TRBJ2-1,CASSVGGRYNEQFF,TGTGCCAGCAGCGTTGGCGGGAGGTACAATGAGCAGTTCTTC
few,-,TRBV2,TRBJ2-1,CASSERRGTTYNEQFF,TGTGCCAGCAGTGAAAGGCGGGGCACGACATACAATGAGCAGTTCTTC
-,-,TRBV4-3,TRBJ2-1,CASSQGQTNEQFF,TGCGCCAGCAGCCAAGGGCAGACCAATGAGCAGTTCTTC
many,-,TRBV7-6,TRBJ2-7,CASSLNSAREQYF,TGTGCCAGCAGCCTTAACTCTGCTCGCGAGCAGTACTTC
many,-,TRBV11-2,TRBJ2-3,CASSSGLRLDTQYF,TGTGCCAGCAGCTCGGGCCTGAGGTTGGATACGCAGTATTTT
-,TRBD1,TRBV19,TRBJ2-1,CASSPRRGQGLSEQFF,TGTGCCAGTAGCCCCAGGAGGGGACAGGGCCTAAGTGAGCAGTTCTTC
many,-,TRBV5-1,TRBJ2-7,CASSLEIATYEQYF,TGCGCCAGCAGCTTGGAAATTGCGACCTACGAGCAGTACTTC
many,TRBD1,TRBV25-1,TRBJ2-1,CASSDYRGVYNEQFF,TGTGCCAGCAGTGATTACAGGGGGGTCTACAATGAGCAGTTCTTC
few,-,TRBV20-1,TRBJ2-5,CSARDSETQYF,TGCAGTGCGCGGGACAGCGAGACCCAGTACTTC
few,-,TRBV5-4,TRBJ2-5,CASSLLEGQGETQYF,TGTGCCAGCAGCCTGCTTGAGGGGCAGGGAGAGACCCAGTACTTC
-,-,TRBV20-1,TRBJ2-7,CSARNPGTAGREQYF,TGCAGTGCCAGGAACCCCGGGACAGCGGGTCGCGAGCAGTACTTC
-,-,TRBV6-1,TRBJ2-3,CASTERAERGTDTQYF,TGTGCCAGCACCGAGCGGGCGGAGAGGGGCACAGATACGCAGTATTTT
many,TRBD1,TRBV20-1,TRBJ1-1,CSARAGGNLNTEAFF,TGCAGTGCTAGAGCAGGGGGCAATTTGAACACTGAAGCTTTCTTT
many,-,TRBV4-2,TRBJ1-1,CASSQPPPGLNTEAFF,TGTGCCAGCAGCCAGCCCCCCCCGGGGCTGAACACTGAAGCTTTCTTT
many,TRBD2,TRBV24-1,TRBJ2-3,CATSDSLAGASDTQYF,TGTGCCACCAGTGATTCATTAGCGGGGGCCTCCGATACGCAGTATTTT
few,-,TRBV7-8,TRBJ2-1,CASSMASYNEQFF,TGTGCCAGCAGCATGGCCTCCTACAATGAGCAGTTCTTC
few,-,TRBV20-1,TRBJ2-7,CSASSRGRGNEQYF,TGCAGTGCTAGCAGCCGGGGGAGAGGGAACGAGCAGTACTTC
-,-,TRBV5-4,TRBJ1-1,CASSPEGREAEAFF,TGTGCCAGCAGCCCCGAAGGCAGGGAGGCTGAAGCTTTCTTT
many,-,TRBV3-1,TRBJ1-3,CASSSRPSSGNTIYF,TGTGCCAGCAGCTCGCGGCCGAGCTCTGGAAACACCATATATTTT
-,TRBD1,TRBV5-5,TRBJ2-7,CASSDSGTGPYEQYF,TGTGCCAGCAGCGATTCCGGGACAGGGCCTTACGAGCAGTACTTC
many,-,TRBV24-1,TRBJ2-7,CATSETRRTAEQYF,TGTGCCACCAGTGAAACAAGGCGGACGGCCGAGCAGTACTTC
-,TRBD2,TRBV23-1,TRBJ2-1,CASSQSSSGRPYNEQFF,TGCGCCAGCAGTCAATCGTCTAGCGGGAGACCTTACAATGAGCAGTTCTTC
many,-,TRBV5-1,TRBJ1-1,CASRLDQGNTEAFF,TGCGCCAGCCGACTCGACCAAGGGAACACTGAAGCTTTCTTT
many,TRBD1,TRBV25-1,TRBJ1-6,CASSGLRTGRYSPLHF,TGTGCCAGCAGTGGCCTTCGGACAGGGAGGTATTCACCCCTCCACTTT
-,TRBD2,TRBV7-8,TRBJ2-3,CASSPQLAGGTDTQYF,TGTGCCAGCAGCCCCCAACTAGCGGGAGGCACAGATACGCAGTATTTT
many,-,TRBV4-2,TRBJ2-1,CASSQPHIADEQFF,TGTGCCAGCAGCCAACCTCACATTGCGGATGAGCAGTTCTTC
-,-,TRBV7-2,TRBJ1-1,CASGGGLTEAFF,TGTGCCAGCGGAGGGGGTCTCACTGAAGCTTTCTTT
many,-,TRBV5-1,TRBJ2-1,CASSEVGPGVGNEQFF,TGCGCCAGCAGTGAGGTGGGTCCGGGAGTAGGCAATGAGCAGTTCTTC
-,TRBD2,TRBV9,TRBJ2-1,CASSPAQTSTLGNEQFF,TGTGCCAGCAGCCCCGCCCAGACTAGCACCCTAGGGAATGAGCAGTTCTTC
-,TRBD1,TRBV19,TRBJ1-1,CASTPQGETEAFF,TGTGCCAGTACCCCTCAGGGGGAGACTGAAGCTTTCTTT
-,-,TRBV7-6,TRBJ1-6,CASSLALGRDSPLHF,TGTGCCAGCAGCTTAGCTTTGGGCAGGGATTCACCCCTCCACTTT
-,TRBD1,TRBV18,TRBJ1-2,CASSPRSGQTNYGYTF,TGTGCCAGCTCACCACGCTCGGGACAGACAAACTATGGCTACACCTTC
many,-,TRBV19,TRBJ2-2,CASSPFSGPGELFF,TGTGCCAGTAGTCCTTTTAGCGGCCCCGGGGAGCTGTTTTTT
many,-,TRBV20-1,TRBJ2-7,CSARDTGLLPGEQYF,TGCAGTGCTAGAGATACGGGACTCCTCCCCGGAGAGCAGTACTTC
many,-,TRBV3-1,TRBJ1-2,CASSPTQTFLGYTF,TGTGCCAGCAGCCCCACCCAAACGTTTCTTGGCTACACCTTC
many,-,TRBV5-6,TRBJ2-2,CASSLAGTGELFF,TGTGCCAGCAGCTTGGCGGGTACCGGGGAGCTGTTTTTT
many,TRBD2,TRBV20-1,TRBJ2-1,CSASTSATEQFF,TGCAGTGCTAGCACTAGCGCTACTGAGCAGTTCTTC
many,-,TRBV12-3/TRBV12-4,TRBJ2-3,CASSRGRSSTDTQYF,TGTGCCAGCAGTCGGGGGAGGTCTAGCACAGATACGCAGTATTTT